This record looks at one TCR beta chain sequence and its context. Participant ages covered roughly 18 to 90 years across 20 to 25 US areas. Assignment of participants to cohorts was predicated upon participant-reported clinical history. TCRdb's table, derived via immunoSEQ multiplex PCR, lists solely in-frame clones and lacks some. Counted here are 200,000 to 250,000 clones, roughly 90% occurring once; the ten biggest clones make up about 16%. These data belong to a study of blood T cell repertoires in COVID-19. The V end was cut by 3 bases, the J end by 1 base, with 9 bases between. CDR1 is MNHEY and CDR2 is SMNVEV in the germline V gene (reference sequence). The CDR3 totals 14 residues.

This clonotype was obtained from a young man who had been exposed to COVID-19. The rearrangement links TRBV27 to TRBJ1-1; D is unresolved. What was sequenced was PBMCs or T cells enriched from blood (not recorded which). In DNA form, the CDR3 reads TGTGCCAGCAGTTTCTACAGAGAGAACACTGAAGCTTTCTTT. Translated, it gives CASSFYRENTEAFF.